A selection of T cell receptor beta chains follows, all from one sample in a study of blood T cell repertoires in COVID-19. Here immunoSEQ multiplex PCR was the method, and the copy in TCRdb shows in-frame clones only, minus some. The data contain over 130,000 clones, about nine tenths of them singletons. The sequenced sample was peripheral blood. These receptors came from a woman aged 55-70 years with active or convalescent COVID-19. The CDR3 runs from the conserved cysteine through the conserved F or W. A D gene is named only where the DNA matches it firmly. Size is omitted from some rows. Given values are once, few, many or a class for expanded clones.

size: -; V: TRBV24-1; J: TRBJ2-5; D: TRBD1; CDR3: CATSDSRRGAGGRETQYF; DNA: TGTGCCACCAGTGATTCCCGCCGCGGGGCAGGGGGCCGGGAGACCCAGTACTTC
size: -; V: TRBV19; J: TRBJ2-3; D: TRBD2; CDR3: CASSGGVFDTQYF; DNA: TGTGCCAGTAGCGGGGGGGTTTTTGATACGCAGTATTTT
size: once; V: TRBV6-5; J: TRBJ1-6; D: -; CDR3: CASSPSGGSPLHF; DNA: TGTGCCAGCAGTCCCTCCGGGGGTTCACCCCTCCACTTT
size: -; V: TRBV5-4; J: TRBJ1-2; D: -; CDR3: CASSYGTLLGGGYTF; DNA: TGTGCCAGCAGCTACGGGACCCTGCTGGGGGGTGGCTACACCTTC
size: few; V: TRBV2; J: TRBJ1-5; D: -; CDR3: CASSPPFFNQPQHF; DNA: TGTGCCAGCAGCCCCCCCTTCTTCAATCAGCCCCAGCATTTT
size: -; V: TRBV5-6; J: TRBJ2-3; D: -; CDR3: CASSFRDTQYF; DNA: TGTGCCAGCAGCTTTCGAGATACGCAGTATTTT
size: -; V: TRBV4-3; J: TRBJ1-4; D: TRBD1; CDR3: CASSRPKTGYDEKLFF; DNA: TGCGCCAGCAGCCGACCCAAGACAGGGTACGATGAAAAACTGTTTTTT
size: -; V: TRBV6-1; J: TRBJ1-2; D: -; CDR3: CASSEIWTENYGYTF; DNA: TGTGCCAGCAGTGAAATATGGACAGAGAACTATGGCTACACCTTC
size: -; V: TRBV4-3; J: TRBJ1-2; D: -; CDR3: CASSQEYEGESVGYTF; DNA: TGCGCCAGCAGCCAAGAATACGAGGGGGAGTCTGTGGGCTACACCTTC
size: -; V: TRBV10-3; J: TRBJ2-3; D: TRBD1; CDR3: CAIRDVQGAQYF; DNA: TGTGCCATCAGAGACGTACAGGGGGCGCAGTATTTT
size: few; V: TRBV10-3; J: TRBJ1-5; D: -; CDR3: CAISAVSDQPQHF; DNA: TGTGCCATCAGTGCAGTCTCTGATCAGCCCCAGCATTTT
size: -; V: TRBV6-4; J: TRBJ1-1; D: TRBD1; CDR3: CASKGQGSTEAFF; DNA: TGTGCCAGCAAAGGACAGGGGAGCACTGAAGCTTTCTTT
size: -; V: TRBV6-6; J: TRBJ1-4; D: TRBD1; CDR3: CASSARQGRFGEKLFF; DNA: TGTGCCAGCAGTGCCCGACAGGGGAGGTTCGGGGAAAAACTGTTTTTT
size: -; V: TRBV2; J: TRBJ1-1; D: TRBD1; CDR3: CASSVSWDRAIMNTEAFF; DNA: TGTGCCAGCAGTGTTTCTTGGGACAGGGCAATCATGAACACTGAAGCTTTCTTT
size: -; V: TRBV6-2/TRBV6-3; J: TRBJ1-1; D: TRBD1; CDR3: CASSYGTGGISTEAFF; DNA: TGTGCCAGCAGTTACGGGACAGGGGGGATTTCTACTGAAGCTTTCTTT
size: -; V: TRBV12-3/TRBV12-4; J: TRBJ1-2; D: -; CDR3: CASSSQTGQGYTF; DNA: TGTGCCAGCAGTTCTCAAACAGGGCAGGGCTACACCTTC
size: few; V: TRBV12-5; J: TRBJ1-5; D: TRBD1; CDR3: CASGLGQGGQPQHF; DNA: TGTGCTAGTGGTTTGGGACAGGGTGGTCAGCCCCAGCATTTT
size: -; V: TRBV19; J: TRBJ1-5; D: TRBD1; CDR3: CASNPTGGRNNQPQHF; DNA: TGTGCCAGTAATCCGACAGGGGGCAGGAACAATCAGCCCCAGCATTTT
size: -; V: TRBV19; J: TRBJ2-7; D: -; CDR3: CASGGLALYEQYF; DNA: TGTGCCAGCGGGGGGCTAGCACTCTACGAGCAGTACTTC
size: once; V: TRBV5-1; J: TRBJ2-1; D: TRBD1; CDR3: CASSWTGPYNEQFF; DNA: TGCGCCAGCAGCTGGACAGGGCCATACAATGAGCAGTTCTTC
size: once; V: TRBV29-1; J: TRBJ2-7; D: -; CDR3: CSVTDSLGSEQYF; DNA: TGCAGCGTTACGGACAGCTTAGGGTCCGAGCAGTACTTC
size: -; V: TRBV10-3; J: TRBJ1-1; D: -; CDR3: CAISEIGENTEAFF; DNA: TGTGCCATCAGTGAAATAGGGGAGAACACTGAAGCTTTCTTT
size: -; V: TRBV7-2; J: TRBJ1-2; D: -; CDR3: CASSRSTVGLANYGYTF; DNA: TGTGCCAGCAGCCGCTCAACAGTAGGTTTAGCTAACTATGGCTACACCTTC
size: -; V: TRBV10-3; J: TRBJ1-1; D: -; CDR3: CAIQGRGGMNTEAFF; DNA: TGTGCCATTCAAGGTCGTGGGGGCATGAACACTGAAGCTTTCTTT
size: -; V: TRBV14; J: TRBJ2-7; D: TRBD1; CDR3: CASSQDQSGTGTNEQYF; DNA: TGTGCCAGCAGCCAAGATCAATCGGGGACAGGGACCAACGAGCAGTACTTC
size: few; V: TRBV7-2; J: TRBJ1-2; D: TRBD1; CDR3: CASTAWAGQGGSYTF; DNA: TGTGCCAGCACGGCATGGGCGGGACAGGGAGGTAGCTACACCTTC
size: -; V: TRBV10-3; J: TRBJ2-7; D: TRBD1; CDR3: CAISDPGQTSYEQYF; DNA: TGTGCCATCAGTGATCCGGGACAGACCTCCTACGAGCAGTACTTC
size: -; V: TRBV5-1; J: TRBJ2-7; D: -; CDR3: CASTSDGDWKSSEQYF; DNA: TGCGCCAGCACCAGCGATGGGGACTGGAAGTCCTCCGAGCAGTACTTC
size: -; V: TRBV5-1; J: TRBJ1-1; D: -; CDR3: CASSLQSGLNTEAFF; DNA: TGCGCCAGCAGCTTGCAGTCAGGGCTGAACACTGAAGCTTTCTTT
size: -; V: TRBV19; J: TRBJ1-1; D: TRBD1; CDR3: CASSPRGSTEAFF; DNA: TGTGCCAGTAGCCCCAGGGGGTCCACTGAAGCTTTCTTT
size: -; V: TRBV6-2/TRBV6-3; J: TRBJ1-1; D: TRBD1; CDR3: CASSDRDMNTEAFF; DNA: TGTGCCAGCAGTGACAGGGACATGAACACTGAAGCTTTCTTT
size: -; V: TRBV29-1; J: TRBJ1-1; D: TRBD1; CDR3: CSADRGLNTEAFF; DNA: TGCAGCGCTGACAGGGGTTTAAACACTGAAGCTTTCTTT
size: -; V: TRBV25-1; J: TRBJ1-6; D: TRBD1; CDR3: CASSTRGTGESPLHF; DNA: TGTGCCAGTTCTACCAGGGGGACAGGGGAATCACCCCTCCACTTT
size: -; V: TRBV2; J: TRBJ1-6; D: TRBD1; CDR3: CASSLSWDRVKNSPLHF; DNA: TGTGCCAGCAGTCTCTCTTGGGACAGGGTTAAGAATTCACCCCTCCACTTT
size: -; V: TRBV18; J: TRBJ1-2; D: TRBD1; CDR3: CASSPGTGGDYGYTF; DNA: TGTGCCAGCTCACCGGGGACAGGGGGAGACTATGGCTACACCTTC
size: -; V: TRBV5-5; J: TRBJ2-7; D: TRBD1; CDR3: CASSLDRGSSYEQYF; DNA: TGTGCCAGCAGCCTAGACAGGGGGAGCTCCTACGAGCAGTACTTC
size: -; V: TRBV19; J: TRBJ2-3; D: -; CDR3: CASSMGGGRTDTQYF; DNA: TGTGCCAGTAGTATGGGAGGGGGACGCACAGATACGCAGTATTTT
size: -; V: TRBV19; J: TRBJ2-1; D: -; CDR3: CASSILRGEQFF; DNA: TGTGCCAGTAGTATATTGAGAGGTGAGCAGTTCTTC
size: -; V: TRBV6-5; J: TRBJ2-3; D: TRBD2; CDR3: CASAPGAGAGGTQYF; DNA: TGTGCCAGCGCGCCGGGTGCGGGGGCGGGGGGTACGCAGTATTTT
size: -; V: TRBV18; J: TRBJ2-7; D: -; CDR3: CASSSSTGTYEQYF; DNA: TGTGCCAGCTCATCCTCGACTGGTACCTACGAGCAGTACTTC
size: -; V: TRBV19; J: TRBJ1-5; D: TRBD1; CDR3: CASSGWDRGVSRPQHF; DNA: TGTGCCAGTAGTGGGTGGGACAGGGGGGTGAGTCGGCCCCAGCATTTT
size: -; V: TRBV18; J: TRBJ1-4; D: TRBD1; CDR3: CASSPGQGEKLFF; DNA: TGTGCCAGCTCACCAGGACAGGGTGAAAAACTGTTTTTT
size: -; V: TRBV11-2; J: TRBJ1-1; D: -; CDR3: CASSLDLGGTDTEAFF; DNA: TGTGCCAGCAGCTTAGATCTGGGAGGGACGGACACTGAAGCTTTCTTT
size: -; V: TRBV6-4; J: TRBJ2-5; D: -; CDR3: CASSEQGGGETQYF; DNA: TGTGCCAGCAGCGAACAGGGTGGTGGAGAGACCCAGTACTTC
size: -; V: TRBV10-2; J: TRBJ2-3; D: -; CDR3: CASGKGGWSTDTQYF; DNA: TGCGCCAGCGGGAAGGGCGGGTGGAGCACAGATACGCAGTATTTT
size: -; V: TRBV5-1; J: TRBJ2-7; D: TRBD1; CDR3: CASSSFDREANEQYF; DNA: TGCGCCAGCAGCTCCTTTGACAGGGAAGCAAACGAGCAGTACTTC
size: -; V: TRBV5-1; J: TRBJ2-2; D: -; CDR3: CASSNVKVLARSGELFF; DNA: TGCGCCAGCAGCAACGTTAAGGTGCTAGCCCGGAGCGGGGAGCTGTTTTTT
size: -; V: TRBV6-9; J: TRBJ1-1; D: -; CDR3: CASSSPGGNTEAFF; DNA: TGTGCCAGCAGTTCCCCGGGGGGGAACACTGAAGCTTTCTTT
size: -; V: TRBV7-9; J: TRBJ2-2; D: TRBD2; CDR3: CASSPLAGGNTGELFF; DNA: TGTGCCAGCAGCCCTCTAGCGGGGGGCAACACCGGGGAGCTGTTTTTT
size: -; V: TRBV30; J: TRBJ1-1; D: TRBD1; CDR3: CAWSRQGDTEAFF; DNA: TGTGCCTGGAGTCGACAGGGAGACACTGAAGCTTTCTTT
size: -; V: TRBV7-2; J: TRBJ2-3; D: TRBD2; CDR3: CASSLGLAGGTDTQYF; DNA: TGTGCCAGCAGCTTAGGGCTAGCGGGGGGCACAGATACGCAGTATTTT
size: -; V: TRBV7-9; J: TRBJ1-2; D: TRBD1; CDR3: CASSLVGDRVLGGYTF; DNA: TGTGCCAGCAGCTTAGTAGGGGACAGGGTTCTAGGTGGCTACACCTTC